The next 18 T cell receptor beta chains were all read from a single sample in a study of T cell responses to AZD1222 COVID-19 vaccine. Clones were read by immunoSEQ multiplex PCR, and TCRdb kept only the in-frame ones, dropping some. The sample consists of about 130,000 clones, 85% to 90% of them appearing once. Source: peripheral blood, taken on day 0 of AZD1222 vaccination. The receptors shown here come from an adult in good health.

This sequence joins TRBV29-1 and TRBJ1-4; 7 nucleotides agree with TRBD1. Trimming cost V 6 bases and J 11 bases; bases outside gene matches: 6. CDR1 SQVTM and CDR2 ANQGSEA come from the germline V gene. The CDR3 sequence is 11 residues long. Here the CDR3 reads CSVEQGRKLFF. The DNA of the CDR3 is TGCAGCGTCGAACAGGGGCGTAAACTGTTTTTT.

The chain employs TRBV18 and TRBJ2-7; tentatively, D is TRBD2 (6 bases). Germline V gene sequence: CDR1 KGHSH, CDR2 LQKENI. The CDR3 has 16 residues. V was shortened by 3 bases and J by 3 bases, with 18 bases between the two germline ends. CDR3: CASSPVLSGGSYEQYF. CDR3 DNA sequence: TGTGCCAGCTCACCGGTTCTTAGCGGCGGCAGCTACGAGCAGTACTTC.

The V and J genes are TRBV11-2 and TRBJ2-6, with D possibly matching TRBD1 (5 bases). In germline, CDR1 is SGHAT, CDR2 FQNNGV. The CDR3 spans 15 residues. Trimming shortened V by 1 base and J by 4 bases, and 8 bases separated the two germline ends. The DNA for the CDR3 is TGTGCCAGCAGCTTAGCAGGGTGGGGGGCCAACGTCCTGACTTTC. Translated, it gives CASSLAGWGANVLTF.

This chain joins TRBV3-1 (or the pseudogene TRBV3-2) and TRBJ1-2; D might be TRBD1 (5 bases). Germline CDR1 and CDR2: LGHDT and YNNKEL (reference sequence). This CDR3 has 14 amino acids. V dropped 0 bases and J dropped 4 bases, with 9 bases sitting between them. The chain's CDR3 is CASSQDWGGYGYTF. Written as DNA, the CDR3 is TGTGCCAGCAGCCAAGACTGGGGGGGCTATGGCTACACCTTC.

This chain uses TRBV18 with TRBJ2-3; D is perhaps TRBD2 (5 bases). The CDR3 extends over 13 amino acids. The germline V and J ends were trimmed by 8 bases and 4 bases, with 13 bases remaining between them. Germline V lookup: CDR1 KGHSH, CDR2 LQKENI. CDR3 nucleotides: TGTGCCAGCGACTCCGGCGGGCCAGATACGCAGTATTTT. It translates to CASDSGGPDTQYF.

The rearrangement links TRBV7-2 to TRBJ2-7, with 7 bases lining up with TRBD2. The CDR3 length is 15 residues. The germline CDR1 and CDR2 sequences are SGHTA and FQGNSA. V was clipped by 2 bases and J by 1 base; unmatched bases: 5. The CDR3 protein is CASSLRAGSSYEQYF. For the CDR3, the DNA is TGTGCCAGCAGCTTAAGAGCGGGATCTTCCTACGAGCAGTACTTC.

The CDR3 here is CASSREGLAGGPFIPGELFF. The CDR3 DNA follows: TGTGCCAGTAGTAGAGAGGGACTAGCGGGAGGGCCTTTTATACCCGGGGAGCTGTTTTTT. The V call is TRBV19, the J call TRBJ2-2, with 16 bases aligning to TRBD2. The CDR3 sequence is 20 residues long. With 4 bases clipped from V and 6 bases from J, the junction kept 14 bases outside the gene matches. Germline assignment: CDR1 LNHDA and CDR2 SQIVND (reference sequence).

This clone was detected only a few times. As DNA, the CDR3 is TGTGCCAGCAGCTTAAGTCCGGGGGCAACTAATGAAAAACTGTTTTTT. Amino acid sequence: CASSLSPGATNEKLFF. The chain recombines TRBV13 with TRBJ1-4, with D tentatively TRBD1 (5 bases). The V end lost 2 bases, the J end lost 0 bases, and 10 bases lay between the germline ends. This CDR3 contains 16 residues. Germline V gives CDR1 PRHDT, CDR2 FYEKMQ (reference sequence).

The V gene is TRBV9, the J gene TRBJ2-3; D is possibly TRBD1 or TRBD2 (6 bases each). The CDR3 runs to 14 residues. Germline loops: CDR1 SGDLS, CDR2 YYNGEE. V was trimmed by 0 bases and J by 2 bases, leaving 7 bases between them. This chain's CDR3 is CASSVAGATDTQYF. CDR3 coding DNA: TGTGCCAGCAGCGTAGCGGGGGCCACAGATACGCAGTATTTT.

This chain uses TRBV11-2 with TRBJ2-7; no firm D call. The CDR3 consists of 13 residues. CDR1 and CDR2 from the germline V gene are SGHAT and FQNNGV. V gave up 1 base and J gave up 5 bases, with 9 bases separating them. CDR3 nucleotide sequence: TGTGCCAGCAGCTTAGGTTTGGACCACGAGCAGTACTTC. Translation: CASSLGLDHEQYF.

The chain carries TRBV6-5 and TRBJ1-1; weak D call: TRBD1 (6 bases). The CDR3 consists of 13 residues. Germline values: CDR1 MNHEY, CDR2 SVGAGI. Trimming removed 10 bases from V and 1 base from J, with 13 bases in between. The chain's CDR3 is CATTPDRNTEAFF. The DNA for the CDR3 is TGTGCCACCACCCCGGACAGGAACACTGAAGCTTTCTTT.

This clone came up a few times. The V call is TRBV5-1, the J call TRBJ2-1, with unresolved D. The germline CDR1 and CDR2 sequences are SGHRS and YFSETQ. The V gene lost 4 bases and the J gene lost 4 bases, with 15 bases spanning the gap. The CDR3 runs 15 residues. Written as DNA, the CDR3 is TGCGCCAGCAGCCGCCCTTTGGAGAGGTACAATGAGCAGTTCTTC. Amino acid sequence: CASSRPLERYNEQFF.

CDR3 nucleotides: TGTGCCATCAGCCGGACAGACAAGAACACTGAAGCTTTCTTT. Protein: CAISRTDKNTEAFF. V gene TRBV10-3 combines with J gene TRBJ1-1, with TRBD1 as a possible D gene (6 bases). The germline CDR1 and CDR2 sequences are ENHRY and SYGVKD. Trimming pared 6 bases from V and 1 base from J, leaving 12 bases between. The CDR3 extends over 14 amino acids.

J is TRBJ2-7 and V is TRBV10-1; weak D call: TRBD2 (6 bases). The CDR3 extends over 13 amino acids. Trimming removed 3 bases from V and 4 bases from J, with 10 bases in between. Germline-derived CDR1 and CDR2 are WNHNN and SYGVQD (reference sequence). CDR3 nucleotides: TGCGCCAGCAGTGACGGGGGAAGGTACGAGCAGTACTTC. As protein: CASSDGGRYEQYF.

The genes are TRBV7-8 and TRBJ1-2; D unresolved. The CDR3 runs 18 residues. CDR1 is SGHVS and CDR2 is FQNEAQ in the germline V gene. Trimming shortened V by 0 bases and J by 3 bases, and 20 bases separated the two germline ends. This chain's CDR3 is CASSLANWAQTGDYGYTF. The CDR3 nucleotides read TGTGCCAGCAGCTTAGCCAACTGGGCACAGACTGGGGACTATGGCTACACCTTC.

The V call is TRBV21-1, the J call TRBJ2-7; TRBD1 is taken as the D call from the table, unchecked against the DNA. TRBV21-1 is given as a pseudogene. CDR3 size: 14 residues. CDR3 DNA sequence: TGTGCCAGCAGCCCCCCTGCAGGGCGATACGAGCAGTACTTC. Translated: CASSPPAGRYEQYF.

This clone was observed a single time. The chain is built from TRBV11-2 and TRBJ2-5, with 8 bases aligning to TRBD1. V was pared by 5 bases and J by 5 bases, with 10 bases of the junction left unmatched. Germline values: CDR1 SGHAT, CDR2 FQNNGV. There are 15 residues in the CDR3. CDR3 amino acids: CASSTGQAFSETQYF. CDR3 in DNA: TGTGCCAGCAGCACGGGACAGGCATTTAGTGAGACCCAGTACTTC.

V is TRBV5-5 and J is TRBJ2-3; the D gene is possibly TRBD2 (6 bases). There are 15 residues in the CDR3. The V gene lost 1 base and the J gene lost 9 bases, with 18 bases spanning the gap. The germline gives CDR1 SGHKS, CDR2 YYEKEE (reference sequence). CDR3 sequence: CASSLSTGGSYTQYF. The CDR3 DNA reads as TGTGCCAGCAGCTTGAGTACAGGAGGGAGTTACACGCAGTATTTT.